This paragraph covers one TCR beta chain sequence. Its antigen is undetermined. The ends were cut back, 0 bases at V and 7 bases at J, with 13 bases in the middle. Germline assignment: CDR1 LGHDT and CDR2 YNNKEL (reference sequence). The CDR3 is made up of 16 amino acids. This record comes from a study of blood T cells in healthy people across ages. A second PCR, run for about 6 to 12 cycles, used a sample-barcoded 5' primer plus a J-beta primer mix. TCRdb itself ran the 5' RACE reads through MiXCR, one entry per CDR3 protein. This table holds some 1.4 million distinct CDR3 sequences, approximately 38% found once. Whole-study findings and limits: Relative to aged donors, long-lived donors carried more naive CD4+ cells and displayed higher diversity.

This rearrangement joins TRBV3-1 to TRBJ1-6; unclear D gene. This TCR derives from a woman aged 18-29 years in good health. What was sequenced was blood. The CDR3 nucleotides are TGTGCCAGCAGCCAAGAGGCGGGAGTTACCAATTCACCCCTCCACTTT. Its translation is CASSQEAGVTNSPLHF.